This TCR beta chain was captured in a study of blood T cell repertoires in COVID-19. In the study overall: Researchers got acute and convalescent COVID-19 samples from the United States, Italy and Spain. T cells, B-cell-depleted T cells, or PBMCs provided the cDNA or gDNA that served as material.

The method was immunoSEQ multiplex PCR; TCRdb's version includes in-frame clones alone and lacks a portion of them. The sample records over 150,000 clones, approximately 84% being singletons. The CDR3 totals 14 residues. V lost 3 bases, J lost 2 bases, and 4 bases stayed unmatched. The V gene's germline CDR1 is LNHDA and CDR2 SQIVND (reference sequence). Source material: peripheral blood. The chain recombines TRBV19 with TRBJ2-7, with TRBD1 matching over 7 bases. This TCR came from a man aged 65 to 79 with active or convalescent COVID-19. Here the CDR3 reads CASSIGQAPYEQYF. The CDR3 DNA reads as TGTGCCAGTAGTATTGGACAGGCTCCCTACGAGCAGTACTTC.